This TCR beta chain was identified in a study of CD8 T cells in Susac syndrome. Study as a whole: Within the group of sequenced Susac syndrome patients, roughly six had active disease and roughly eight were in remission. Findings of the study overall: CD8+ clones in Susac expanded most in TEMRA cells and active patients.

Trimming cost V 3 bases and J 9 bases, with 11 bases left between them. CDR3 size: 12 residues. Random hexamers were used to reverse transcribe about 0.5 to 1 ug of RNA. The method of amplification for TCR beta CDR3 was immunoSEQ multiplex PCR, covering 54 Vbeta and 13 Jbeta. TCRdb used MiXCR to reprocess the immunoSEQ multiplex PCR reads, holding one entry per CDR3 protein. The data hold some 110,000 distinct CDR3 sequences, with roughly 94% observed a single time. As concerns this clonotype: Its antigen is as yet unknown.

Sequencing was carried out using CD8+ T cells from PBMCs. The chain carries TRBV12-3 or TRBV12-4 and TRBJ2-5; D possibly corresponds to TRBD1 (6 bases). This receptor was taken from a human donor with Susac syndrome. CDR3 bases: TGTGCCAGCAGTTTCACCCAGGGGTCCCAGTACTTC. Protein product: CASSFTQGSQYF.